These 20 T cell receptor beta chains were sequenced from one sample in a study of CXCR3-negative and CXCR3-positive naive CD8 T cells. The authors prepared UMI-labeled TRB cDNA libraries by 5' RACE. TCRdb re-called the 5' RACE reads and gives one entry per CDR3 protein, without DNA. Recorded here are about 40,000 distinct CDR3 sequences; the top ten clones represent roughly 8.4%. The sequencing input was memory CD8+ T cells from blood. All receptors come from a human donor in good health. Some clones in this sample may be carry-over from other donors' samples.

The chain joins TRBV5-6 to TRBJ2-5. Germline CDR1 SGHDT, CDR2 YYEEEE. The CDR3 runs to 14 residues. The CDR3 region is CASSLGQFQETQYF.

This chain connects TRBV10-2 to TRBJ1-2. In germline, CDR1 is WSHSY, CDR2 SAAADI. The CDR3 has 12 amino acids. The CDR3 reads CASSGTNYGYTF.

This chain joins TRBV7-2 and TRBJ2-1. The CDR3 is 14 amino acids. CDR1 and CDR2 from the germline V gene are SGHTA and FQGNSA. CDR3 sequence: CASSLVYRNNEQFF. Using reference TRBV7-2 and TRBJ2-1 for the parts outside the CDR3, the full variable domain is GAGVSQSPSNKVTEKGKDVELRCDPISGHTALYWYRQSLGQGLEFLIYFQGNSAPDKSGLPSDRFSAERTGGSVSTLTIQRTQQEDSAVYLCASSLVYRNNEQFFGPGTRLTVL.

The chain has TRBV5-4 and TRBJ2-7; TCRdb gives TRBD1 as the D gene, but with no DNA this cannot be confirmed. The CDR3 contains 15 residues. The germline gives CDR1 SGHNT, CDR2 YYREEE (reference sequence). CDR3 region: CASSFYGGPVYEQYF.

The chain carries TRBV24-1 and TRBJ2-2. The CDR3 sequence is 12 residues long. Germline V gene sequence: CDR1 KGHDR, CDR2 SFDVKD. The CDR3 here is CASGMNTGELFF.

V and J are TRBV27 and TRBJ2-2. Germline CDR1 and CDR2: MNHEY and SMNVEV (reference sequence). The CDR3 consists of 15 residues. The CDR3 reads CASSLIDGEPGELFF.

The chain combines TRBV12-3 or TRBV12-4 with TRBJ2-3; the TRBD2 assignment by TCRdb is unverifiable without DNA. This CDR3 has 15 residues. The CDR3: CASSPRTSGADTQYF.

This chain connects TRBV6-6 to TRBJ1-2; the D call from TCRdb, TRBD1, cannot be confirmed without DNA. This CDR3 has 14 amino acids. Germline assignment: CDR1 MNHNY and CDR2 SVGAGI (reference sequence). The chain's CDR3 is CAISGGTGNYGYTF.

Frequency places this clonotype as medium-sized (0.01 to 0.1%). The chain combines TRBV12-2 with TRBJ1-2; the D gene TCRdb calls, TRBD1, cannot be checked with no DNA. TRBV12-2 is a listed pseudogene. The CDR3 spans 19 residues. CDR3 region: CASRLIIVVPQGRSYGYTF.

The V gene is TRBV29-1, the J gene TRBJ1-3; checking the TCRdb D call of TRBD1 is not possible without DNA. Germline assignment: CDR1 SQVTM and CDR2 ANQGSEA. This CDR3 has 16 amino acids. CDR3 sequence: CSVEVVRGVSGNTIYF.

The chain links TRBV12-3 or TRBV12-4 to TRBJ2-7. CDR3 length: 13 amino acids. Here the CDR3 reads CASSLNTDYEQYF.

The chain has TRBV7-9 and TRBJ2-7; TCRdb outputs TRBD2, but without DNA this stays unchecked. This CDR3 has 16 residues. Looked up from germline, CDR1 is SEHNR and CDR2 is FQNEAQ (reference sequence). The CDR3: CASSPPPGLYSYEQYF.

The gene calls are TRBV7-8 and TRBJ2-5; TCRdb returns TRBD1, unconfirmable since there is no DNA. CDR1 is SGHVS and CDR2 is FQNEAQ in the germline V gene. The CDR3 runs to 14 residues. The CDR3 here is CASSLRTVQETQYF.

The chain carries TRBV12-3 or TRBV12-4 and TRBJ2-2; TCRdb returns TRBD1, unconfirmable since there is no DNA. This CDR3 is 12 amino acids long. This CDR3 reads CASTPYTGELFF.

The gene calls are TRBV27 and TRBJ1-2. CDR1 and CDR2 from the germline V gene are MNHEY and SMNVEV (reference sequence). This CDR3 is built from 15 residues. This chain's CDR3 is CASSTGLRSTYGYTF.

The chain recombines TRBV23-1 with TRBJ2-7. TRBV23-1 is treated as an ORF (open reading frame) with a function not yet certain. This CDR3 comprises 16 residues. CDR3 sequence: CASSQSGLKKTYEQYF.

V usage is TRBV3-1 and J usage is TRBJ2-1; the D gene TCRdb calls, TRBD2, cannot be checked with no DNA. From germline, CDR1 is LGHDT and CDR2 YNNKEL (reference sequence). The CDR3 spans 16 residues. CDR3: CASSPIDSGLYNEQFF.

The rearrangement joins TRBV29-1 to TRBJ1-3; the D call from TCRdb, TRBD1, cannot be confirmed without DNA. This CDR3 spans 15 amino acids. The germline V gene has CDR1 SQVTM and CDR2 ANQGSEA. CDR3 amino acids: CSVEAHRVTGNTIYF. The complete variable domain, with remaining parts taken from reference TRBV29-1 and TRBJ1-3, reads SAVISQKPSRDICQRGTSLTIQCQVDSQVTMMFWYRQQPGQSLTLIATANQGSEATYESGFVIDKFPISRPNLTFSTLTVSNMSPEDSSIYLCSVEAHRVTGNTIYFGEGSWLTVV.

CDR3 region: CASRPPGLVFGEQFF. V gene TRBV7-9 combines with J gene TRBJ2-1; TCRdb gives TRBD2 as the D gene, but with no DNA this cannot be confirmed. CDR1 SEHNR and CDR2 FQNEAQ come from the germline V gene (reference sequence). There are 15 residues in the CDR3. Supplemented by reference TRBV7-9 and TRBJ2-1, the full variable domain reads DTGVSQNPRHKITKRGQNVTFRCDPISEHNRLYWYRQTLGQGPEFLTYFQNEAQLEKSRLLSDRFSAERPKGSFSTLEIQRTEQGDSAMYLCASRPPGLVFGEQFFGPGTRLTVL.

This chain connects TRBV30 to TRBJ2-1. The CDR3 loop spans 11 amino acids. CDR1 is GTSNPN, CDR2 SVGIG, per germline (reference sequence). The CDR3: CAWSVLNEQFF.